Listed below are T cell receptor beta chains from one sample, sequenced in a study of cytomegalovirus exposure and HLA in healthy donors. The repertoire was sequenced with immunoSEQ multiplex PCR; TCRdb's copy has only in-frame clones and lacks some. The sample consists of fewer than 200,000 clones, 75% of them appearing once. Sequences were obtained from PBMCs. These receptors all come from a woman between 50 and 59 years old in good health and CMV-seropositive. Each CDR3 is given with its conserved first and last residue. Each record gives: J gene, V gene, clone size, D gene, CDR3 protein, CDR3 DNA. A D gene is named only where the DNA matches it firmly. Clone size is given for some rows only: seen once, a few or many times, or a class if the clone is expanded.

J: TRBJ2-3
V: TRBV5-1
size: -
D: TRBD2
CDR3: CASGSGRGPGTDTQYF
DNA: TGCGCCAGCGGGTCCGGGAGGGGCCCGGGAACAGATACGCAGTATTTT

J: TRBJ1-2
V: TRBV5-6
size: -
D: TRBD1
CDR3: CASSSRPGQWGANYGYIF
DNA: TGTGCCAGCAGCTCCAGGCCGGGACAGTGGGGAGCTAACTATGGCTACATCTTC

J: TRBJ2-7
V: TRBV29-1
size: -
D: -
CDR3: CSVESTGYEQYF
DNA: TGCAGCGTAGAGTCCACAGGTTACGAGCAGTACTTC

J: TRBJ2-2
V: TRBV2
size: -
D: TRBD1
CDR3: CASRTGPTGELFF
DNA: TGTGCCAGCAGGACAGGGCCCACCGGGGAGCTGTTTTTT

J: TRBJ2-7
V: TRBV6-5
size: -
D: TRBD1
CDR3: CASSKTGVREDEQYF
DNA: TGTGCCAGCAGCAAAACAGGGGTCCGAGAAGACGAGCAGTACTTC

J: TRBJ1-5
V: TRBV2
size: -
D: -
CDR3: CASGSQRDQPQHF
DNA: TGTGCCAGCGGATCACAACGGGATCAGCCCCAGCATTTT

J: TRBJ1-2
V: TRBV2
size: -
D: -
CDR3: CASSPVGGGFYGYTF
DNA: TGTGCCAGCAGTCCCGTCGGAGGAGGATTCTATGGCTACACCTTC

J: TRBJ1-6
V: TRBV2
size: -
D: -
CDR3: CASSAEGNSPLHF
DNA: TGTGCCAGCAGTGCCGAGGGTAATTCACCCCTCCACTTT

J: TRBJ2-3
V: TRBV5-1
size: -
D: -
CDR3: CASSSRVRRDTQYF
DNA: TGCGCCAGCAGCTCCAGGGTGAGGAGAGATACGCAGTATTTT

J: TRBJ2-3
V: TRBV4-1
size: -
D: TRBD2
CDR3: CASSHPGLAGGRTDTQYF
DNA: TGCGCCAGCAGCCATCCTGGACTAGCGGGGGGACGCACAGATACGCAGTATTTT

J: TRBJ2-7
V: TRBV6-5
size: -
D: TRBD2
CDR3: CASSARGGEYREQYF
DNA: TGTGCCAGCAGTGCTCGGGGAGGGGAGTATCGCGAGCAGTACTTC

J: TRBJ1-1
V: TRBV5-1
size: few
D: TRBD1
CDR3: CASSLGAGGSEAFF
DNA: TGCGCCAGCAGCTTGGGAGCAGGGGGCAGTGAAGCTTTCTTT

J: TRBJ1-4
V: TRBV6-1
size: -
D: -
CDR3: CASSLSLNEKLFF
DNA: TGTGCCAGCAGTCTCTCCCTCAATGAAAAACTGTTTTTT

J: TRBJ2-3
V: TRBV11-2
size: -
D: TRBD1
CDR3: CASSQDRDTQYF
DNA: TGTGCCAGCAGCCAGGACAGGGATACGCAGTATTTT

J: TRBJ2-3
V: TRBV9
size: -
D: -
CDR3: CASSPEGGVNTQYF
DNA: TGTGCCAGCAGCCCGGAGGGGGGGGTAAATACGCAGTATTTT

J: TRBJ1-1
V: TRBV5-6
size: -
D: -
CDR3: CASSPTGNMNTEAFF
DNA: TGTGCCAGCAGCCCGACAGGAAATATGAACACTGAAGCTTTCTTT

J: TRBJ1-2
V: TRBV6-5
size: -
D: TRBD1
CDR3: CASGLRQGHGYTF
DNA: TGTGCCAGCGGATTACGACAGGGCCATGGCTACACCTTC

J: TRBJ2-7
V: TRBV11-3
size: -
D: -
CDR3: CASSSRPGLRTYEQYF
DNA: TGTGCCAGCAGCTCTAGGCCGGGACTCCGAACCTACGAGCAGTACTTC

J: TRBJ1-3
V: TRBV5-5
size: -
D: -
CDR3: CASSLRWGLSGNTIYF
DNA: TGTGCCAGCAGCTTGCGATGGGGCCTCTCTGGAAACACCATATATTTT

J: TRBJ2-5
V: TRBV2
size: once
D: TRBD2
CDR3: CASTGKLAGKETQYF
DNA: TGTGCCAGCACCGGTAAACTAGCGGGGAAAGAGACCCAGTACTTC

J: TRBJ1-4
V: TRBV19
size: -
D: -
CDR3: CASSSQVRRDEKLFF
DNA: TGTGCCAGTAGTAGTCAAGTTCGGCGGGATGAAAAACTGTTTTTT

J: TRBJ2-2
V: TRBV11-2
size: -
D: -
CDR3: CASTASRNTGELFF
DNA: TGTGCCAGCACTGCTAGCAGGAACACCGGGGAGCTGTTTTTT

J: TRBJ2-3
V: TRBV5-4
size: -
D: TRBD2
CDR3: CASSSTSGGFDTQYF
DNA: TGTGCCAGCAGCTCGACTAGCGGGGGTTTCGATACGCAGTATTTT

J: TRBJ2-7
V: TRBV6-5
size: -
D: -
CDR3: CASGLLVNSYEQYF
DNA: TGTGCCAGCGGTTTACTAGTAAATTCCTACGAGCAGTACTTC

J: TRBJ2-7
V: TRBV6-5
size: -
D: -
CDR3: CASSYAPGKSYEQYF
DNA: TGTGCCAGCAGTTACGCTCCAGGAAAATCCTACGAGCAGTACTTC

J: TRBJ1-2
V: TRBV6-5
size: few
D: -
CDR3: CASSYSPANYGYTF
DNA: TGTGCCAGCAGTTACTCGCCAGCTAACTATGGCTACACCTTC

J: TRBJ1-1
V: TRBV12-5
size: -
D: -
CDR3: CASGLVSGFPNTEAFF
DNA: TGTGCTAGTGGTTTGGTTTCAGGTTTCCCCAACACTGAAGCTTTCTTT

J: TRBJ2-7
V: TRBV2
size: -
D: TRBD1
CDR3: CASSGGQEWDEQYF
DNA: TGTGCCAGCAGTGGGGGACAGGAATGGGACGAGCAGTACTTC

J: TRBJ1-5
V: TRBV2
size: few
D: -
CDR3: CASSEGQAAKYF
DNA: TGTGCCAGCAGTGAAGGACAGGCGGCCAAGTATTTT

J: TRBJ2-1
V: TRBV5-1
size: -
D: TRBD2
CDR3: CASSSGGGYEQFF
DNA: TGCGCCAGCAGCTCCGGCGGGGGGTATGAGCAGTTCTTC

J: TRBJ1-3
V: TRBV2
size: few
D: -
CDR3: CASREYEDDSGNTIYF
DNA: TGTGCCAGCAGAGAGTACGAGGATGACTCTGGAAACACCATATATTTT

J: TRBJ2-3
V: TRBV6-4
size: -
D: TRBD2
CDR3: CASSELAGGGPDTQYF
DNA: TGTGCCAGCAGTGAGCTAGCGGGGGGCGGGCCAGATACGCAGTATTTT

J: TRBJ1-2
V: TRBV7-9
size: -
D: -
CDR3: CASSPGSGYTF
DNA: TGTGCCAGCAGCCCCGGGTCCGGCTACACCTTC

J: TRBJ1-3
V: TRBV5-3
size: -
D: TRBD1
CDR3: CARSLADPDRVPGNTIYF
DNA: TGTGCCAGAAGCTTGGCAGACCCGGACAGGGTGCCAGGAAACACCATATATTTT

J: TRBJ2-3
V: TRBV6-1
size: once
D: -
CDR3: CASSEAGTWDTQYF
DNA: TGTGCCAGCAGTGAAGCGGGCACGTGGGATACGCAGTATTTT

J: TRBJ1-6
V: TRBV7-9
size: -
D: -
CDR3: CSSSFLGHFNSPLHF
DNA: TGTTCCAGCAGCTTTCTCGGACATTTCAATTCACCCCTCCACTTT

J: TRBJ1-5
V: TRBV11-2
size: once
D: TRBD1
CDR3: CASSKQGLSNQPQHF
DNA: TGTGCCAGCAGCAAACAGGGGCTGAGCAATCAGCCCCAGCATTTT

J: TRBJ2-3
V: TRBV5-5
size: few
D: -
CDR3: CASGGAIDTQYF
DNA: TGTGCCAGCGGGGGGGCTATAGATACGCAGTATTTT

J: TRBJ1-6
V: TRBV7-2
size: -
D: -
CDR3: CASSLERNSPLHF
DNA: TGTGCCAGCAGCTTGGAGAGAAATTCACCCCTCCACTTT

J: TRBJ2-7
V: TRBV6-6
size: few
D: -
CDR3: CASSRGSESYEQYF
DNA: TGTGCCAGCTCTAGAGGGTCCGAGTCCTACGAGCAGTACTTC

J: TRBJ2-3
V: TRBV5-4
size: -
D: TRBD2
CDR3: CASSSTLAGGQDTQYF
DNA: TGTGCCAGCAGCTCCACACTAGCGGGGGGGCAAGATACGCAGTATTTT

J: TRBJ1-2
V: TRBV5-1
size: -
D: TRBD1
CDR3: CASSLRQGGSGGYTF
DNA: TGCGCCAGCAGCCTCCGACAGGGCGGGTCAGGAGGCTACACCTTC

J: TRBJ1-4
V: TRBV29-1
size: -
D: -
CDR3: CSALGPGSGRNEKLFF
DNA: TGCAGCGCCCTGGGGCCAGGGTCAGGCCGTAATGAAAAACTGTTTTTT

J: TRBJ2-2
V: TRBV6-5
size: -
D: TRBD2
CDR3: CASRNHGLANGELFF
DNA: TGTGCCAGCAGAAATCACGGACTAGCTAACGGGGAGCTGTTTTTT

J: TRBJ2-3
V: TRBV19
size: -
D: -
CDR3: CASSPRSSGRTDTQYF
DNA: TGTGCCAGTAGTCCACGCAGTAGCGGTCGCACAGATACGCAGTATTTT

J: TRBJ2-3
V: TRBV29-1
size: few
D: -
CDR3: CSVDPGGTDTQYF
DNA: TGCAGCGTTGACCCAGGGGGCACAGATACGCAGTATTTT

J: TRBJ1-3
V: TRBV18
size: -
D: -
CDR3: CASSPSAANSGNTIYF
DNA: TGTGCCAGCTCACCTTCGGCGGCGAACTCTGGAAACACCATATATTTT

J: TRBJ1-2
V: TRBV5-1
size: -
D: TRBD1
CDR3: CASSETGSYYGYTF
DNA: TGTGCCAGCAGCGAGACAGGGTCTTACTATGGCTACACCTTC

J: TRBJ1-3
V: TRBV4-1
size: few
D: -
CDR3: CASSQEGRGFRNTIYF
DNA: TGCGCCAGCAGCCAAGAAGGGAGGGGGTTTAGAAACACCATATATTTT

J: TRBJ2-3
V: TRBV5-1
size: -
D: -
CDR3: CASSLGGVNSADTQYF
DNA: TGCGCCAGCAGCTTGGGGGGGGTCAATAGCGCAGATACGCAGTATTTT